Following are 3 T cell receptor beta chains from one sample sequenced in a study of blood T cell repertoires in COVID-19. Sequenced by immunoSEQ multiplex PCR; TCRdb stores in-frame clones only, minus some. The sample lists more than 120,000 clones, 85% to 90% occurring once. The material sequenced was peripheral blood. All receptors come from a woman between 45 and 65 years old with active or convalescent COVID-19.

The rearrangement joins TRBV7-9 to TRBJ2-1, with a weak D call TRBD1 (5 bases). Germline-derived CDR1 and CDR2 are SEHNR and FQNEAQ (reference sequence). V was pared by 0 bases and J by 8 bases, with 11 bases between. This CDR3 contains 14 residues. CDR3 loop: CASSLAGAPYEQFF. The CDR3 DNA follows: TGTGCCAGCAGCTTAGCAGGGGCACCCTATGAGCAGTTCTTC. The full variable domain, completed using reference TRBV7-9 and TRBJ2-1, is DTGVSQNPRHKITKRGQNVTFRCDPISEHNRLYWYRQTLGQGPEFLTYFQNEAQLEKSRLLSDRFSAERPKGSFSTLEIQRTEQGDSAMYLCASSLAGAPYEQFFGPGTRLTVL.

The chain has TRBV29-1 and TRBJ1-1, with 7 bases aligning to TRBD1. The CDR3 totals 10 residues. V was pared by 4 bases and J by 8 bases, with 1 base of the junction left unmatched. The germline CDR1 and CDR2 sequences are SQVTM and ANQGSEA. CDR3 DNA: TGCAGCGTTGGGACAGGCGAAGCTTTCTTT. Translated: CSVGTGEAFF.

The CDR3 here is CASSRTPQIYEQYF. As DNA, the CDR3 is TGTGCCAGCAGCCGGACACCCCAGATTTACGAGCAGTACTTC. The V and J genes are TRBV2 and TRBJ2-7; possibly TRBD1 for D (5 bases). V lost 6 bases to trimming and J lost 4 bases, with 16 bases between them. Germline assignment: CDR1 SNHLY and CDR2 FYNNEI. The CDR3 is made up of 14 amino acids.